This entry lists 32 T cell receptor beta chains sequenced from one sample in a study of OX40 agonist ivuxolimab in advanced cancers. This table comes from immunoSEQ multiplex PCR, and its TCRdb copy is limited to in-frame clones, with some not included. The sample shows about 35,000 clones, about 78% of them seen only once. The sample here was CD4+ or CD8+ T cells sorted from blood, taken in a trial of the OX40 agonist ivuxolimab. The source of these receptors is an adult with an advanced solid tumor such as melanoma, head and neck, liver or kidney cancer.

The sample holds a few counts of this clone. The genes are TRBV14 and TRBJ1-2; no clear D. V shed 1 base and J shed 14 bases, with 14 bases lying between them. The germline V gene encodes CDR1 SGHDN and CDR2 FVKESK. The CDR3 runs 12 residues. The CDR3 spells CASSQVAAPPTF. As DNA, the CDR3 is TGTGCCAGCAGCCAAGTGGCCGCCCCCCCTACCTTC.

This sequence joins TRBV15 and TRBJ2-3, with D tentatively TRBD1 or TRBD2 (6 bases each). The CDR3 runs to 17 residues. V shed 1 base and J shed 2 bases, with 16 bases lying between them. Germline V CDR1 and CDR2: LNHNV, YYDKDF (reference sequence). The CDR3 loop reads CATSRGRRGTATDTQYF. The CDR3, as DNA: TGTGCCACCAGCAGAGGCCGGAGGGGGACTGCCACAGATACGCAGTATTTT.

The V gene is TRBV19, the J gene TRBJ1-2, with 12 nucleotides matching TRBD1. CDR1 is LNHDA, CDR2 SQIVND, per germline (reference sequence). The CDR3 totals 15 residues. V gave up 5 bases and J gave up 4 bases; unmatched junction bases: 5. The CDR3 is CASSPGQGASYGYTF. The CDR3 DNA reads TGTGCCAGTAGTCCGGGACAGGGGGCGTCCTATGGCTACACCTTC.

This chain connects TRBV5-5 to TRBJ1-1; TRBD1 aligns across 8 bases. Germline loops: CDR1 SGHKS, CDR2 YYEKEE (reference sequence). J gave up 6 bases and V 4 bases, and 11 bases lay outside the gene matches. CDR3 length: 15 amino acids. CDR3 protein: CASSNKGQAYAEAFF. In nucleotides, the CDR3 is TGTGCCAGCAGCAACAAGGGACAGGCGTACGCTGAAGCTTTCTTT.

V is TRBV19 and J is TRBJ1-1; 7 bases line up with TRBD1. Per the germline V gene, CDR1 is LNHDA and CDR2 is SQIVND (reference sequence). The CDR3 consists of 17 residues. Trimming took 7 bases from V and 6 from J; bases not matched to a gene: 20. CDR3 in amino acids: CASTIRGGRWGAAEAFF. In nucleotides, the CDR3 is TGTGCCAGTACAATCCGAGGGGGCCGTTGGGGTGCAGCTGAAGCTTTCTTT. The whole variable domain, remainder taken from reference TRBV19 and TRBJ1-1, is DGGITQSPKYLFRKEGQNVTLSCEQNLNHDAMYWYRQDPGQGLRLIYYSQIVNDFQKGDIAEGYSVSREKKESFPLTVTSAQKNPTAFYLCASTIRGGRWGAAEAFFGQGTRLTVV.

This clone was recorded once. The J gene is TRBJ2-7, the V gene TRBV2; D unresolved. Trimming left V 2 bases short and J 2 bases short, with 10 bases between. The CDR3 contains 14 residues. The germline V gene encodes CDR1 SNHLY and CDR2 FYNNEI. The CDR3 here is CASSENSQAYEQYF. DNA of the CDR3: TGTGCCAGCAGTGAAAACAGTCAAGCCTACGAGCAGTACTTC.

This clone was observed a handful of times. CDR3: CASSLDREQYF. The CDR3 nucleotides are TGCGCCAGCAGCTTGGACAGAGAGCAGTACTTC. This chain uses TRBV5-1 with TRBJ2-7; D not certain. The CDR3 covers 11 residues. The V end lost 0 bases, the J end lost 7 bases, and 5 bases lay between the germline ends. Germline V gene sequence: CDR1 SGHRS, CDR2 YFSETQ. Based on the CDR3 plus reference TRBV5-1 and TRBJ2-7, the full variable domain is KAGVTQTPRYLIKTRGQQVTLSCSPISGHRSVSWYQQTPGQGLQFLFEYFSETQRNKGNFPGRFSGRQFSNSRSEMNVSTLELGDSALYLCASSLDREQYFGPGTRLTVT.

V and J are TRBV5-4 and TRBJ2-7; 8 bases are a match to TRBD1. The trim removed 4 bases at V and 4 bases at J, leaving 10 bases unmatched. The germline V gene encodes CDR1 SGHNT and CDR2 YYREEE (reference sequence). The CDR3 covers 15 residues. CDR3 nucleotides: TGTGCCAGCAGCCCCTCTCCAGGGGGCGCGTACGAGCAGTACTTC. This sequence encodes CASSPSPGGAYEQYF. The full variable domain, its missing parts supplied by reference TRBV5-4 and TRBJ2-7, is ETGVTQSPTHLIKTRGQQVTLRCSSQSGHNTVSWYQQALGQGPQFIFQYYREEENGRGNFPPRFSGLQFPNYSSELNVNALELDDSALYLCASSPSPGGAYEQYFGPGTRLTVT.

The chain recombines TRBV2 with TRBJ2-1, with 8 bases lining up with TRBD1. CDR1 and CDR2 from the germline V gene are SNHLY and FYNNEI. CDR3 length: 15 amino acids. Trimming removed 4 bases from V and 7 bases from J; junction bases left unmatched: 9. CDR3: CASSVEQGDSNEQFF. The CDR3 DNA sequence: TGTGCCAGCAGTGTTGAACAGGGGGATAGTAATGAGCAGTTCTTC.

This sequence joins TRBV6-5 and TRBJ2-7; the match to TRBD1 covers 7 bases. Trimming cost V 6 bases and J 5 bases; bases outside gene matches: 7. The length of the CDR3 is 13 residues. CDR1 is MNHEY and CDR2 is SVGAGI in the germline V gene. CDR3 DNA: TGTGCCAGCAGGAGCTCGGGACAGCACGAGCAGTACTTC. Its protein is CASRSSGQHEQYF.

The chain links TRBV28 to TRBJ1-1; 7 bases line up with TRBD1. The V gene end was trimmed by 6 bases and the J gene end by 1 base; junction bases not matched to a gene: 8. There are 15 residues in the CDR3. CDR1 is MDHEN, CDR2 SYDVKM, per germline. The CDR3 region is CASRDATGPNTEAFF. The CDR3 DNA reads as TGTGCCAGCAGAGATGCGACAGGGCCGAACACTGAAGCTTTCTTT.

This clone was observed a handful of times. This chain uses TRBV18 with TRBJ1-6; D might be TRBD1 (6 bases). CDR3 length equals 13 residues. Germline V gene lookup returns CDR1 KGHSH and CDR2 LQKENI. V lost 2 bases and J lost 8, with 7 bases in between. Here the CDR3 reads CASSPRTDSPLHF. Written as DNA, the CDR3 is TGTGCCAGCTCACCAAGGACAGATTCACCCCTCCACTTT. The full variable domain, its missing parts supplied by reference TRBV18 and TRBJ1-6, is NAGVMQNPRHLVRRRGQEARLRCSPMKGHSHVYWYRQLPEEGLKFMVYLQKENIIDESGMPKERFSAEFPKEGPSILRIQQVVRGDSAAYFCASSPRTDSPLHFGNGTRLTVT.

This clone turned up a few times. This rearrangement joins TRBV19 to TRBJ2-3; the D gene is possibly TRBD2 (6 bases). The CDR3 extends over 17 amino acids. Germline V gene data show CDR1 as LNHDA and CDR2 as SQIVND (reference sequence). Between the trimmed V and J ends, which lost 6 bases and 0 bases, there was a span of 19 bases. CDR3 in DNA: TGTGCCAGTAGCCCACTCCGGGGGACCCCTAGCACAGATACGCAGTATTTT. It is translated as CASSPLRGTPSTDTQYF.

This CDR3 is CASSFGVQENEQFF. The CDR3 DNA follows: TGTGCCAGCAGTTTTGGAGTACAGGAAAATGAGCAGTTCTTC. The chain recombines TRBV28 with TRBJ2-1, with D possibly TRBD1 on 5 matching bases. The CDR3 sequence is 14 residues long. Germline V gene data show CDR1 as MDHEN and CDR2 as SYDVKM. V lost 3 bases and J lost 7, with 13 bases in between.

This CDR3 is CASSPRDRASGANVLTF. In nucleotides, the CDR3 is TGTGCCAGCTCACCACGGGACAGGGCGTCTGGGGCCAACGTCCTGACTTTC. V gene TRBV18 combines with J gene TRBJ2-6; 9 bases align to TRBD1. J was trimmed by 1 base and V by 1 base; bases with no gene match: 2. The CDR3 consists of 17 residues. Germline V gene sequence: CDR1 KGHSH, CDR2 LQKENI.

The chain has TRBV30 and TRBJ1-4; 7 nucleotides line up with TRBD1. This CDR3 is 14 amino acids long. Germline V lookup: CDR1 GTSNPN, CDR2 SVGIG (reference sequence). V shed 1 base, J shed 12 bases, and the junction held 11 bases outside the gene matches. DNA for the CDR3: TGTGCCTGGAGTGATGGCAGGGGGAGTAGGGAACTGTTTTTT. Translated, it gives CAWSDGRGSRELFF.

As DNA, the CDR3 is TGCGCCAGCAGCCCTGGACTAGCGCCCAACACAGATACGCAGTATTTT. It specifies CASSPGLAPNTDTQYF. The chain uses TRBV5-1 and TRBJ2-3; 9 bases are a match to TRBD2. From germline, CDR1 is SGHRS and CDR2 YFSETQ. This CDR3 spans 16 amino acids. Trimming at V came to 4 bases and at J to 2 bases, leaving 8 bases not matched to a gene.

The chain joins TRBV7-5 to TRBJ1-4; the table's TRBD1 call for D was not verified on the DNA. TRBV7-5 is assigned pseudogene status. The CDR3 has 16 amino acids. This CDR3 is CVRSGRDRGPGEKLFF. The CDR3 nucleotides are TGTGTCAGAAGCGGCCGGGACAGGGGGCCAGGAGAAAAACTGTTTTTT.

Only a few counts were recorded for this clone. This chain joins TRBV7-3 and TRBJ2-3; TRBD2 aligns across 7 bases. This CDR3 is built from 13 residues. Germline CDR1 is SGHTA and CDR2 is FQGTGA. Trimming cost V 5 bases and J 7 bases; bases outside gene matches: 6. CDR3 region: CASSPGLVNTQYF. CDR3 coding DNA: TGTGCCAGCAGCCCCGGACTAGTCAATACGCAGTATTTT. The full variable domain, its missing parts supplied by reference TRBV7-3 and TRBJ2-3, is GAGVSQTPSNKVTEKGKYVELRCDPISGHTALYWYRQSLGQGPEFLIYFQGTGAADDSGLPNDRFFAVRPEGSVSTLKIQRTERGDSAVYLCASSPGLVNTQYFGPGTRLTVL.

J is TRBJ1-1 and V is TRBV29-1; no clear D. Looked up from germline, CDR1 is SQVTM and CDR2 is ANQGSEA. Trimming stripped 5 bases from V and 0 bases from J, with 7 bases between. The CDR3 totals 12 residues. The CDR3 is CSVMVMNTEAFF. The CDR3 DNA follows: TGCAGCGTTATGGTGATGAACACTGAAGCTTTCTTT.

There are a few counts of this clone. The chain uses TRBV7-2 and TRBJ1-2; D gene ambiguous. Germline V CDR1 and CDR2: SGHTA, FQGNSA. CDR3 length: 13 amino acids. Trimming cost V 8 bases and J 1 base, with 11 bases left between them. The CDR3 is CASGAQLNYGYTF. CDR3 DNA: TGTGCCAGCGGCGCACAGCTTAACTATGGCTACACCTTC.

Regarding this clone: Additional DNA sequences in this sample encode the identical CDR3. The chain recombines TRBV13 with TRBJ2-2; D is ambiguous. The CDR3 sequence is 14 residues long. Germline CDR1 is PRHDT and CDR2 is FYEKMQ (reference sequence). Between the trimmed V and J ends, which lost 0 bases and 4 bases, there was a span of 6 bases. CDR3 nucleotides: TGTGCCAGCAGCTTAGGTAGGGTCACCGGGGAGCTGTTTTTT. This codes for CASSLGRVTGELFF.

CDR3 sequence: CASSQVGQGDIQYF. In nucleotides, the CDR3 is TGCGCCAGCAGCCAGGTCGGACAGGGTGATATTCAGTACTTC. The chain is built from TRBV5-1 and TRBJ2-4, with 8 bases fitting TRBD1. This CDR3 region has 14 residues. After removal of 4 bases from V and 10 bases from J, the junction contained 10 bases not matched to a gene. CDR1 is SGHRS and CDR2 is YFSETQ in the germline V gene.

The CDR3 is CASSDRQGGAGELFF. CDR3 DNA: TGCGCCAGCAGTGACCGACAGGGAGGAGCCGGGGAGCTGTTTTTT. The V call is TRBV10-1, the J call TRBJ2-2; TRBD1 is a possible D gene (7 bases). The V end was cut by 3 bases, the J end by 6 bases, with 14 bases between. Germline V gives CDR1 WNHNN, CDR2 SYGVQD (reference sequence). This CDR3 has 15 residues.

This chain uses TRBV5-1 with TRBJ2-1; the match to TRBD2 covers 8 bases. The CDR3 runs 17 residues. Germline V CDR1 and CDR2: SGHRS, YFSETQ. The V and J ends lost 1 base and 4 bases, in that order; junction bases with no gene match: 10. CDR3 sequence (DNA): TGCGCCAGCAGCTTGACAGTCCTTACTAGCGGATACAATGAGCAGTTCTTC. Translated: CASSLTVLTSGYNEQFF.

The V call is TRBV5-2, the J call TRBJ2-7; the table's D call, TRBD2, was not checked against the DNA. TRBV5-2 has pseudogene status. The CDR3 contains 15 residues. CDR3 coding DNA: TGCGCCAGCAGCCTCCAACCGGGGGGCCGGAACGAGCAGTACTTC. This codes for CASSLQPGGRNEQYF.

V and J are TRBV9 and TRBJ2-1; the match to TRBD2 covers 7 bases. The CDR3 sequence is 15 residues long. Germline-derived CDR1 and CDR2 are SGDLS and YYNGEE. The J segment lost 4 bases and the V segment lost 3 bases, leaving 7 bases of the junction unmatched. CDR3 sequence: CASSGQRDLYNEQFF. The CDR3 coding sequence is TGTGCCAGCAGCGGACAGCGGGACCTGTACAATGAGCAGTTCTTC.

The CDR3 loop reads CASSQIAGVTDTQYF. In nucleotides, the CDR3 is TGCGCCAGCAGCCAAATAGCGGGGGTCACAGATACGCAGTATTTT. The V and J genes are TRBV4-1 and TRBJ2-3, with TRBD2 matching 9 bases. After removal of 2 bases from V and 2 bases from J, the junction contained 2 bases not matched to a gene. Germline lookup yields CDR1 MGHRA and CDR2 YSYEKL. CDR3 length: 15 residues.

This chain joins TRBV28 and TRBJ1-2, with a tentative D call TRBD1 (5 bases). Germline CDR1 and CDR2: MDHEN and SYDVKM. The CDR3 loop spans 13 amino acids. Trimming removed 2 bases at V and 8 bases at J, with 12 bases between. The CDR3 region is CASSLGGVGGYTF. The CDR3 DNA is TGTGCCAGCAGTTTAGGGGGAGTCGGGGGCTACACCTTC.

The rearrangement links TRBV9 to TRBJ2-1, with TRBD1 as a possible D gene (6 bases). With 5 bases removed from V and 6 bases from J, the gap between germline ends came to 12 bases. There are 13 residues in the CDR3. Germline lookup yields CDR1 SGDLS and CDR2 YYNGEE. CDR3 region: CASSQLGGNEQFF. DNA of the CDR3: TGTGCCAGCAGTCAACTAGGGGGCAATGAGCAGTTCTTC.

The V call is TRBV9, the J call TRBJ2-5; TRBD1 agrees at 9 bases. Germline CDR1 reads SGDLS; CDR2 reads YYNGEE. The CDR3 sequence is 15 residues long. Trimming took 3 bases from V and 4 from J; bases not matched to a gene: 7. Here the CDR3 reads CASSAGTGSGETQYF. Here the CDR3 DNA reads TGTGCCAGCAGCGCCGGGACAGGGTCGGGAGAGACCCAGTACTTC.

The rearrangement joins TRBV5-1 to TRBJ2-5; D ambiguous. V was shortened by 2 bases and J by 2 bases, with 13 bases between the two germline ends. CDR1 is SGHRS and CDR2 is YFSETQ in the germline V gene. The CDR3 contains 15 residues. In DNA, the CDR3 is TGCGCCAGCAGCTTTGGCGCCCCAGAGCAAGAGACCCAGTACTTC. Translated, it gives CASSFGAPEQETQYF.